Listed here are 15 T cell receptor beta chains from one sample, sequenced in a study of T cells in Graves' hyperthyroidism and ophthalmopathy. TCR beta CDR3 regions were amplified from RNA transcripts. Initially, a first-round RT-PCR of the TCR CDR3 employed the HTBI primer set. TCRdb called the multiplex PCR reads again in MiXCR, with one record for every CDR3 protein. This sample has some 400,000 distinct CDR3 sequences, with 13% found just once. The sequenced sample consisted of blood. The receptors here all came from a man under 40 with Graves' hyperthyroidism that later progressed to Graves' ophthalmopathy.

The sample holds many counts of this clonotype. CDR3 loop: CSAESNDNTQYF. In DNA form, the CDR3 reads TGCAGTGCGGAAAGCAACGACAATACGCAGTATTTT. The chain combines TRBV20-1 with TRBJ2-3; D not resolved. The CDR3 is 12 amino acids. Trimming removed 6 bases at V and 7 bases at J, with 14 bases between. The germline V gene encodes CDR1 DFQATT and CDR2 SNEGSKA (reference sequence).

This clonotype was detected only a few times. This chain connects TRBV7-9 to TRBJ2-5; maybe TRBD1 (7 bases). V was pared by 7 bases and J by 4 bases, with 19 bases between. Germline CDR1 is SEHNR and CDR2 is FQNEAQ (reference sequence). The CDR3 loop spans 15 amino acids. CDR3 sequence: CASNKGGRGGETQYF. The CDR3 region has the DNA TGTGCCAGCAACAAAGGGGGCAGGGGAGGAGAGACCCAGTACTTC.

The sample holds a few counts of this clonotype. The gene calls are TRBV3-1 and TRBJ2-5; 8 nucleotides match TRBD2. This CDR3 spans 15 amino acids. Germline lookup yields CDR1 LGHDT and CDR2 YNNKEL (reference sequence). V was clipped by 1 base and J by 7 bases; unmatched bases: 8. CDR3 in amino acids: CASSQGALRGGTQYF. The CDR3 bases are TGTGCCAGCAGCCAAGGAGCCCTCCGGGGGGGGACCCAGTACTTC.

The table lists this clonotype with a few counts. This sequence joins TRBV12-3 or TRBV12-4 and TRBJ1-3; 7 bases fit TRBD1. V lost 8 bases to trimming and J lost 0 bases; unmatched junction nucleotides: 4. The CDR3 covers 14 residues. The CDR3: CASLGQDSGNTIYF. CDR3 bases: TGTGCCAGCCTCGGACAGGACTCTGGAAACACCATATATTTT.

The genes are TRBV27 and TRBJ2-5; D unclear. The CDR3 is 14 residues long. Germline CDR1 reads MNHEY; CDR2 reads SMNVEV (reference sequence). V lost 5 bases to trimming and J lost 1 base, with 11 bases between them. The CDR3, as DNA: TGTGCCAGCAGTCCCTGGTGCAGCCAAGAGACCCAGTACTTC. It translates to CASSPWCSQETQYF.

This clonotype showed up just a few times. The chain is built from TRBV11-2 and TRBJ2-7, with D maybe TRBD2 (6 bases). This CDR3 region has 15 residues. Germline lookup yields CDR1 SGHAT and CDR2 FQNNGV. The V end was cut by 4 bases, the J end by 1 base, with 14 bases between. The CDR3 coding sequence is TGTGCCAGCAGCTCCCCGGCGGGGTGGTCCTACGAGCAGTACTTC. The encoded protein is CASSSPAGWSYEQYF.

This clonotype was recorded many times. The gene calls are TRBV7-2 and TRBJ2-7; 7 bases line up with TRBD2. This CDR3 comprises 15 residues. With 1 base clipped from V and 0 bases from J, the junction kept 3 bases outside the gene matches. Germline values: CDR1 SGHTA, CDR2 FQGNSA. This CDR3 is CASSLGDYRSYEQYF. CDR3 nucleotides: TGTGCCAGCAGCTTAGGGGACTACCGCTCCTACGAGCAGTACTTC.

The CDR3 reads CASSQDFALANEQFF. DNA of the CDR3: TGTGCCAGCAGCCAAGATTTCGCACTAGCCAATGAGCAGTTCTTC. The gene calls are TRBV3-1 and TRBJ2-1; perhaps TRBD2 as D (6 bases). Trimming left V 0 bases short and J 6 bases short, with 12 bases between. The germline V gene encodes CDR1 LGHDT and CDR2 YNNKEL (reference sequence). The CDR3 has 15 residues.

At least ten counts were recorded for this clonotype. J is TRBJ1-2 and V is TRBV28; D unresolved. V lost 1 base and J 8 bases, leaving 11 bases between the germline ends. Germline CDR1 MDHEN, CDR2 SYDVKM. The CDR3 runs 13 residues. CDR3 bases: TGTGCCAGCAGTTTATTACAGCGGGAGGGCTACACCTTC. This translates into CASSLLQREGYTF.

This clonotype was counted only a few times. The chain joins TRBV5-1 to TRBJ1-6, with TRBD1 identical over 7 bases. CDR1 and CDR2 from the germline V gene are SGHRS and YFSETQ. The CDR3 spans 14 residues. Trimming cost V 6 bases and J 9 bases; bases outside gene matches: 9. The CDR3 DNA reads TGCGCCAGCACGGCAGGGGGTCACCCTTCACCCCTCCACTTT. This gives the protein CASTAGGHPSPLHF. Drawing the rest from reference TRBV5-1 and TRBJ1-6, the complete variable domain is KAGVTQTPRYLIKTRGQQVTLSCSPISGHRSVSWYQQTPGQGLQFLFEYFSETQRNKGNFPGRFSGRQFSNSRSEMNVSTLELGDSALYLCASTAGGHPSPLHFGNGTRLTVT.

There are many counts of this clonotype. This chain links TRBV2 with TRBJ1-1; 8 positions match TRBD1. The J segment lost 11 bases and the V segment lost 2 bases, leaving 13 bases of the junction unmatched. The CDR3 covers 15 residues. Germline lookup yields CDR1 SNHLY and CDR2 FYNNEI. The CDR3 region has the DNA TGTGCCAGCAGTGAAATGCATTGGACAGGGTTTATTGCTTTCTTT. The encoded protein is CASSEMHWTGFIAFF. The full variable domain, completed using reference TRBV2 and TRBJ1-1, is EPEVTQTPSHQVTQMGQEVILRCVPISNHLYFYWYRQILGQKVEFLVSFYNNEISEKSEIFDDQFSVERPDGSNFTLKIRSTKLEDSAMYFCASSEMHWTGFIAFFGQGTRLTVV.

This clonotype came up many times. The chain employs TRBV28 and TRBJ2-1, with a possible D match to TRBD2 (6 bases). The V and J ends lost 2 bases and 7 bases respectively, with 12 bases between them. The germline V gene has CDR1 MDHEN and CDR2 SYDVKM. This CDR3 comprises 14 residues. CDR3 in DNA: TGTGCCAGCAGTTTAATGGGGGGTGGGAATGAGCAGTTCTTC. Translated, it gives CASSLMGGGNEQFF. The complete variable domain, with remaining parts taken from reference TRBV28 and TRBJ2-1, reads DVKVTQSSRYLVKRTGEKVFLECVQDMDHENMFWYRQDPGLGLRLIYFSYDVKMKEKGDIPEGYSVSREKKERFSLILESASTNQTSMYLCASSLMGGGNEQFFGPGTRLTVL.

The chain couples TRBV19 to TRBJ2-1; D is perhaps TRBD1 (5 bases). Trimming took 5 bases from V and 0 from J, leaving 14 bases between them. This CDR3 is 16 amino acids long. Germline-derived CDR1 and CDR2 are LNHDA and SQIVND (reference sequence). The CDR3 protein is CASSSPGRSSYNEQFF. The CDR3 nucleotides are TGTGCCAGTAGTTCTCCAGGGCGGAGCTCCTACAATGAGCAGTTCTTC.

The chain employs TRBV10-3 and TRBJ1-5, with 9 bases that match TRBD1. Germline V lookup: CDR1 ENHRY, CDR2 SYGVKD. CDR3 size: 17 residues. The junction had 8 bases not matched to a gene; V was cut back by 2 bases and J by 3 bases. The CDR3 is CAISETYTGGINQPQHF. DNA of the CDR3: TGTGCCATCAGTGAGACATACACAGGGGGCATCAATCAGCCCCAGCATTTT.

The table lists this clonotype with many counts. J is TRBJ2-7 and V is TRBV11-2, with 11 bases identical to TRBD1. Germline CDR1 reads SGHAT; CDR2 reads FQNNGV. The CDR3 has 12 amino acids. J lost 7 bases, V lost 4 bases, and 0 bases had no gene match. CDR3 sequence (DNA): TGTGCCAGCAGCTGGGACAGGGGGGAGCAGTACTTC. Its protein product is CASSWDRGEQYF.